This is a list of T cell receptor beta chains from one sample in a study of T cells of healthy individuals. MiXCR, run by TCRdb on the 5' RACE reads, gives a single entry per CDR3 protein. Found here are about 96,000 distinct CDR3 sequences, approximately 18% of them singletons; the top ten hold under 7.5%. The origin of the receptors is a human donor in good health. Both conserved end residues are part of each CDR3. D genes are given only for firm matches.

V gene,D gene,CDR3 protein
TRBV28,.,CASSYRTEPQHF
TRBV4-2,.,CASSQDVGGQETQYF
TRBV5-1,.,CASRLGFQETQYF
TRBV27,TRBD1,CASRSGTASNQPQHF
TRBV12-3/TRBV12-4,TRBD2,CASSFGRGSSYEQYF
TRBV20-1,TRBD1,CSARVPGGLYGYTF
TRBV6-2/TRBV6-3,TRBD2,CASSYASGRAGEQFF
TRBV7-9,.,CASSLAGHYQPQHF
TRBV4-2,.,CASSQERQAYEQYF
TRBV4-3,.,CASSRLGSSGNTIYF
TRBV29-1,TRBD2,CSTRTSGTHNEQFF
TRBV6-6,.,CASSYAPYGYTF
TRBV9,.,CASSALSTDTQYF
TRBV28,.,CASSFPGEQYF
TRBV6-2/TRBV6-3,.,CASSSTLSNQPQHF
TRBV14,.,CASSQETTFRAYEQYF
TRBV18,TRBD1,CASSRSGTGTYEQYF
TRBV7-3,TRBD1,CASSLLSTGGDTEAFF